What follows are 23 T cell receptor beta chains derived from one specimen sequenced in a study of blood T cells in healthy people across ages (dated by TCRdb to 2013 to 2016). Library preparation was by 5' RACE. The second PCR ran for about 7 to 11 cycles and used a J-beta primer mix along with a sample-barcoded 5' primer. TCRdb redid the processing of the public reads, applying fastp at Q25 and MiXCR, and retained in-frame beta chains. Rows matching on CDR3 protein sequence are summarized as one entry with the most common DNA and genes. For this sample the table gives fewer than 2,000,000 distinct CDR3 sequences, of which about 39% were detected only once. The ten largest account for 23% of the sample. Specimen: blood. The receptor source for this set is a human donor in good health.

This clonotype showed up just a few times. This chain links TRBV24-1 with TRBJ2-1, with a tentative D call TRBD1 (6 bases). In germline, CDR1 is KGHDR, CDR2 SFDVKD. This CDR3 has 14 residues. V was clipped by 5 bases and J by 0 bases, with 7 bases between them. This CDR3 is CATSGDTSYNEQFF. CDR3 DNA sequence: TGTGCCACCAGTGGGGACACCTCCTACAATGAGCAGTTCTTC.

This clonotype was recorded a few times. The V gene is TRBV20-1, the J gene TRBJ1-6, with D possibly being TRBD1 (6 bases). The ends were cut back, 0 bases at V and 10 bases at J, with 16 bases in the middle. The V gene's germline CDR1 is DFQATT and CDR2 SNEGSKA (reference sequence). The CDR3 length is 15 residues. This CDR3 reads CSARDVTGYGSPLHF. The DNA for the CDR3 is TGCAGTGCTAGAGATGTTACAGGGTACGGATCACCCCTCCACTTT.

The chain links TRBV7-2 to TRBJ2-4; D not resolved. There are 16 residues in the CDR3. With 5 bases removed from V and 2 bases from J, the gap between germline ends came to 16 bases. Looked up from germline, CDR1 is SGHTA and CDR2 is FQGNSA. Here the CDR3 reads CASSRPQHGSKNIQYF. CDR3 sequence (DNA): TGTGCCAGCAGCCGTCCCCAACATGGCTCCAAAAACATTCAGTACTTC.

There are a few counts of this clonotype. An end of the junction differs from the germline gene, which may be a read error. The chain is built from TRBV7-2 and TRBJ2-7; D is unclear. Looked up from germline, CDR1 is SGHTA and CDR2 is FQGNSA. This CDR3 has 13 residues. The CDR3 loop is CASSLALSYGQYF. CDR3 nucleotide sequence: TGTGCCAGCAGCTTAGCACTCTCCTACGGGCAGTACTTC.

This clonotype was counted only a few times. The gene calls are TRBV5-1 and TRBJ2-3; D ambiguous. The germline CDR1 and CDR2 sequences are SGHRS and YFSETQ. The CDR3 is 15 residues long. V lost 0 bases and J 2 bases, leaving 10 bases between the germline ends. The CDR3 DNA reads TGCGCCAGCAGCTTGGGTCACTATCCCACAGATACGCAGTATTTT. Protein: CASSLGHYPTDTQYF.

This clonotype has only a few counts. This chain uses TRBV4-1 with TRBJ1-2, with unresolved D. CDR1 and CDR2 (germline): MGHRA, YSYEKL. This CDR3 region has 14 residues. The germline V and J ends were trimmed by 1 base and 4 bases, with 10 bases remaining between them. DNA of the CDR3: TGCGCCAGCAGCCAAGGCCGACACCTCTATGGCTACACCTTC. Translated: CASSQGRHLYGYTF.

This clonotype was found a few times. V gene TRBV20-1 combines with J gene TRBJ2-5; D may be TRBD2 (7 bases). There are 15 residues in the CDR3. CDR1 is DFQATT and CDR2 is SNEGSKA in the germline V gene (reference sequence). Trimming pared 6 bases from V and 5 bases from J, leaving 22 bases between. The CDR3 sequence is CSALEGGASWETQYF. The CDR3 bases are TGCAGTGCGCTCGAGGGGGGGGCTTCTTGGGAGACCCAGTACTTC.

The J gene is TRBJ2-5, the V gene TRBV10-3; TRBD1 might be the D (5 bases). Germline CDR1 reads ENHRY; CDR2 reads SYGVKD. This CDR3 region has 16 residues. V was shortened by 0 bases and J by 1 base, with 12 bases between the two germline ends. CDR3 protein: CAISESKQGTQETQYF. CDR3 nucleotides: TGTGCCATCAGTGAGTCGAAGCAGGGTACCCAAGAGACCCAGTACTTC.

The table lists this clonotype with a few counts. The chain carries TRBV9 and TRBJ1-2; D unclear. V gave up 2 bases and J gave up 5 bases, with 13 bases separating them. Germline V gene data show CDR1 as SGDLS and CDR2 as YYNGEE. This CDR3 spans 14 amino acids. CDR3 sequence: CASSVDTLAYGYTF. CDR3 DNA sequence: TGTGCCAGCAGCGTCGACACCTTAGCTTATGGCTACACCTTC.

This chain joins TRBV9 and TRBJ1-2, with 8 positions matching TRBD1. The CDR3 sequence is 15 residues long. The junction had 6 bases not matched to a gene; V was cut back by 3 bases and J by 2 bases. In germline, CDR1 is SGDLS, CDR2 YYNGEE. The CDR3 sequence: CASSGTGTGNYGYTF. In DNA form, the CDR3 reads TGTGCCAGCAGCGGGACAGGGACCGGGAACTATGGCTACACCTTC.

Remarks on this clonotype: A junction end diverges from the germline sequence, so it may reflect a read error. The chain employs TRBV25-1 and TRBJ2-3; D uncertain. There are 15 residues in the CDR3. CDR1 and CDR2 from the germline V gene are MGHDK and SYGVNS. The CDR3 nucleotides are TGTGCCTGCAGTGAATTCGACGGGTACACAGATACGCAGTATTTT. Protein: CACSEFDGYTDTQYF.

Note on this clonotype: The germline gene is not matched at one end of the junction; a read error may be the cause. This chain links TRBV6-5 with TRBJ1-4; 8 bases are shared with TRBD1. CDR3 size: 15 residues. CDR1 MNHEY and CDR2 SVGAGI come from the germline V gene. CDR3 amino acids: CASSKTGATNEELFF. CDR3 in DNA: TGTGCCAGCAGTAAGACAGGGGCAACTAATGAAGAACTGTTTTTT.

This clonotype has just a few counts. The gene calls are TRBV10-3 and TRBJ2-3; D not resolved. The V and J ends lost 10 bases and 4 bases respectively, with 9 bases between them. In germline, CDR1 is ENHRY, CDR2 SYGVKD. This CDR3 spans 11 amino acids. The CDR3: CATLRSDTQYF. The CDR3 DNA reads TGTGCCACCCTAAGGTCAGATACGCAGTATTTT.

Remarks on this clonotype: A much larger clone differs from this one at a single base, so this may be a read error. This rearrangement joins TRBV2 to TRBJ1-2; a weak D match, TRBD1 (5 bases). In germline, CDR1 is SNHLY, CDR2 FYNNEI. CDR3 length equals 14 residues. Trimming pared 4 bases from V and 3 bases from J, leaving 12 bases between. The CDR3 loop is CASSGQRADYGYTF. CDR3 sequence (DNA): TGTGCCAGCAGTGGACAGAGGGCTGACTATGGCTACACCTTC.

The chain has TRBV6-2 or TRBV6-3 and TRBJ1-1; weak D call: TRBD1 (6 bases). V lost 6 bases and J lost 5, with 13 bases in between. The germline gives CDR1 MNHEY, CDR2 SVGEGT. The length of the CDR3 is 13 residues. Written as DNA, the CDR3 is TGTGCCAGCAGCATAGGGGGGAGAACTGAAGCTTTCTTT. Translating gives CASSIGGRTEAFF.

This rearrangement joins TRBV7-9 to TRBJ2-3, with TRBD2 identical over 8 bases. CDR1 is SEHNR, CDR2 FQNEAQ, per germline (reference sequence). The CDR3 runs to 16 residues. The V and J ends lost 5 bases and 0 bases, in that order; junction bases with no gene match: 7. CDR3 residues: CASSNSPGGSTDTQYF. CDR3 DNA sequence: TGTGCCAGCAGCAACTCCCCGGGGGGGAGCACAGATACGCAGTATTTT.

V and J are TRBV28 and TRBJ2-3; D is possibly TRBD1 (5 bases). V was cut by 1 base and J by 1 base, with 9 bases left in between. Germline assignment: CDR1 MDHEN and CDR2 SYDVKM. This CDR3 region has 15 residues. The CDR3 protein is CASSLSDSRTDTQYF. CDR3 sequence (DNA): TGTGCCAGCAGTTTATCTGACAGCCGCACAGATACGCAGTATTTT.

The CDR3 DNA follows: TGCGCCAGCAGCCAAGATTTCGGTTACGAGGAGCAGTACTTC. This translates into CASSQDFGYEEQYF. J is TRBJ2-7 and V is TRBV4-1; unclear D gene. Looked up from germline, CDR1 is MGHRA and CDR2 is YSYEKL. Trimming pared 0 bases from V and 7 bases from J, leaving 13 bases between. The CDR3 is 14 residues long.

The V and J genes are TRBV7-2 and TRBJ2-5, with 9 nucleotides matching TRBD2. CDR3 length equals 18 residues. The trim removed 4 bases at V and 5 bases at J, leaving 17 bases unmatched. Germline-derived CDR1 and CDR2 are SGHTA and FQGNSA. As DNA, the CDR3 is TGTGCCAGCAGCTACCGGCCTCTCTTGCGGGGGGGCCGGGAGACCCAGTACTTC. Protein product: CASSYRPLLRGGRETQYF. Complete variable domain (other parts from reference TRBV7-2 and TRBJ2-5): GAGVSQSPSNKVTEKGKDVELRCDPISGHTALYWYRQSLGQGLEFLIYFQGNSAPDKSGLPSDRFSAERTGGSVSTLTIQRTQQEDSAVYLCASSYRPLLRGGRETQYFGPGTRLLVL.

The rearrangement uses TRBV2 and TRBJ2-7, with TRBD2 as a possible D gene (5 bases). CDR1 and CDR2 from the germline V gene are SNHLY and FYNNEI. The CDR3 runs 14 residues. Trimming cost V 3 bases and J 2 bases, with 11 bases left between them. The CDR3 nucleotides read TGTGCCAGCAGTGATCGGGGTTCTACCTACGAGCAGTACTTC. Protein sequence: CASSDRGSTYEQYF.

Comments on this clonotype: The junction shows a germline mismatch at one end, possibly a read error. The chain recombines TRBV12-3 or TRBV12-4 with TRBJ2-3; TRBD2 agrees at 12 bases. The CDR3 covers 19 residues. The CDR3 reads CAGSNTRRLAGDRIDTQYF. The CDR3 DNA sequence: TGTGCCGGCAGTAACACCAGACGACTAGCGGGGGACCGAATAGATACGCAGTATTTT.

J is TRBJ2-5 and V is TRBV18; 7 bases fit TRBD1. This CDR3 has 13 amino acids. J lost 0 bases, V lost 8 bases, and 3 bases had no gene match. Germline CDR1 reads KGHSH; CDR2 reads LQKENI. CDR3 in amino acids: CASVTGDQETQYF. DNA for the CDR3: TGTGCCAGCGTCACAGGGGACCAAGAGACCCAGTACTTC.

This clonotype was observed a handful of times. The chain combines TRBV7-2 with TRBJ2-7; 8 nucleotides line up with TRBD2. CDR1 and CDR2 from the germline V gene are SGHTA and FQGNSA. The junction had 10 bases not matched to a gene; V was cut back by 5 bases and J by 4 bases. There are 15 residues in the CDR3. The CDR3, as DNA: TGTGCCAGCAGCCTCAGCCGGGGGGGACTTTACGAGCAGTACTTC. Its translation: CASSLSRGGLYEQYF. The complete variable domain, with remaining parts taken from reference TRBV7-2 and TRBJ2-7, reads GAGVSQSPSNKVTEKGKDVELRCDPISGHTALYWYRQSLGQGLEFLIYFQGNSAPDKSGLPSDRFSAERTGGSVSTLTIQRTQQEDSAVYLCASSLSRGGLYEQYFGPGTRLTVT.